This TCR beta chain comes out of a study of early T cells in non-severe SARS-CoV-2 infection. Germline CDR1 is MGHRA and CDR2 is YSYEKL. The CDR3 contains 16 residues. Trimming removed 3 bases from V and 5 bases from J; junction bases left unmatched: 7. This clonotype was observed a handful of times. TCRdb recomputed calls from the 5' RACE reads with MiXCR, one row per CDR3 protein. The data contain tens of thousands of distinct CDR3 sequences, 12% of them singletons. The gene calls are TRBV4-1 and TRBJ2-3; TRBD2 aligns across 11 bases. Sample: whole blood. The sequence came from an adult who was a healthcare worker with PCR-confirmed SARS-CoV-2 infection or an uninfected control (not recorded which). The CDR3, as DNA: TGCGCCAGCAGCCACTTAGCGGGGGGGCGGAAAGATACGCAGTATTTT. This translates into CASSHLAGGRKDTQYF.